A single sample is the source of the 7 T cell receptor beta chains below, sequenced in a study of T cell changes during pregnancy in multiple sclerosis. Profiled with immunoSEQ multiplex PCR; TCRdb holds only in-frame clones, not every one. The sample lists over 50,000 clones, about 90% occurring once. Sequenced material: CD4+ T cells from peripheral blood mononuclear cells, taken after pregnancy. The receptors stem from a female donor with multiple sclerosis, enrolled in a pregnancy study.

The chain recombines TRBV19 with TRBJ1-1; D is possibly TRBD1 (5 bases). CDR3 length: 11 residues. V was cut by 4 bases and J by 10 bases, with 10 bases left in between. Germline V gene data show CDR1 as LNHDA and CDR2 as SQIVND (reference sequence). The CDR3 protein is CASSTGRGAFF. In DNA, the CDR3 is TGTGCCAGTAGTACCGGGAGGGGAGCTTTCTTT. Together with reference TRBV19 and TRBJ1-1, the CDR3 gives the full variable domain: DGGITQSPKYLFRKEGQNVTLSCEQNLNHDAMYWYRQDPGQGLRLIYYSQIVNDFQKGDIAEGYSVSREKKESFPLTVTSAQKNPTAFYLCASSTGRGAFFGQGTRLTVV.

This clone was found once. The V and J genes are TRBV7-2 and TRBJ1-2; possibly TRBD1 for D (6 bases). The CDR3 is 13 amino acids. CDR1 SGHTA and CDR2 FQGNSA come from the germline V gene. Deletions cut 4 bases from V and 3 bases from J, with 9 bases between. As DNA, the CDR3 is TGTGCCAGCAGCTCCCGGACAGACTATGGCTACACCTTC. As protein: CASSSRTDYGYTF.

V is TRBV4-1 and J is TRBJ2-2, with 14 nucleotides matching TRBD2. After removal of 3 bases from V and 7 bases from J, the junction contained 4 bases not matched to a gene. Germline V CDR1 and CDR2: MGHRA, YSYEKL. The CDR3 loop spans 16 amino acids. CDR3 in DNA: TGCGCCAGCAGCCAGGGACTAGCGGGAGTCGGCGGGGAGCTGTTTTTT. Protein product: CASSQGLAGVGGELFF.

The chain carries TRBV5-8 and TRBJ2-7, with TRBD1 identical over 10 bases. This CDR3 region has 17 residues. CDR1 and CDR2 from the germline V gene are SGHTS and YDEGEE. The trim removed 4 bases at V and 5 bases at J, leaving 15 bases unmatched. For the CDR3, the DNA is TGTGCCAGCAGCAAAGGGACAGGGGTTAACTTGGCGGACGAGCAGTACTTC. As protein: CASSKGTGVNLADEQYF.

This chain joins TRBV5-1 and TRBJ2-7, with D possibly being TRBD2 (5 bases). The CDR3 loop spans 13 amino acids. V was cut by 0 bases and J by 2 bases, with 6 bases left in between. CDR1 and CDR2 from the germline V gene are SGHRS and YFSETQ. For the CDR3, the DNA is TGCGCCAGCAGCTTGGCGGGAACCTACGAGCAGTACTTC. It translates to CASSLAGTYEQYF. Drawing the rest from reference TRBV5-1 and TRBJ2-7, the complete variable domain is KAGVTQTPRYLIKTRGQQVTLSCSPISGHRSVSWYQQTPGQGLQFLFEYFSETQRNKGNFPGRFSGRQFSNSRSEMNVSTLELGDSALYLCASSLAGTYEQYFGPGTRLTVT.

The chain carries TRBV11-3 and TRBJ2-7; 8 bases fit TRBD2. CDR3 length: 14 amino acids. CDR1 SGHNT and CDR2 YENEEA come from the germline V gene. V shed 5 bases and J 3 bases; nucleotides not matched to a gene: 6. The CDR3 reads CASSHGSGNYEQYF. CDR3 nucleotide sequence: TGTGCCAGCAGCCACGGTAGCGGGAACTACGAGCAGTACTTC.

The chain has TRBV5-1 and TRBJ2-5, with TRBD2 matching 14 bases. The CDR3 runs to 16 residues. The germline CDR1 and CDR2 sequences are SGHRS and YFSETQ. Losses at the gene ends were 4 bases for V and 2 bases for J; bases not matched to a gene: 4. The CDR3 region is CASSPGLAGAQETQYF. DNA for the CDR3: TGCGCCAGCAGCCCGGGACTAGCGGGAGCACAAGAGACCCAGTACTTC. Drawing the rest from reference TRBV5-1 and TRBJ2-5, the complete variable domain is KAGVTQTPRYLIKTRGQQVTLSCSPISGHRSVSWYQQTPGQGLQFLFEYFSETQRNKGNFPGRFSGRQFSNSRSEMNVSTLELGDSALYLCASSPGLAGAQETQYFGPGTRLLVL.